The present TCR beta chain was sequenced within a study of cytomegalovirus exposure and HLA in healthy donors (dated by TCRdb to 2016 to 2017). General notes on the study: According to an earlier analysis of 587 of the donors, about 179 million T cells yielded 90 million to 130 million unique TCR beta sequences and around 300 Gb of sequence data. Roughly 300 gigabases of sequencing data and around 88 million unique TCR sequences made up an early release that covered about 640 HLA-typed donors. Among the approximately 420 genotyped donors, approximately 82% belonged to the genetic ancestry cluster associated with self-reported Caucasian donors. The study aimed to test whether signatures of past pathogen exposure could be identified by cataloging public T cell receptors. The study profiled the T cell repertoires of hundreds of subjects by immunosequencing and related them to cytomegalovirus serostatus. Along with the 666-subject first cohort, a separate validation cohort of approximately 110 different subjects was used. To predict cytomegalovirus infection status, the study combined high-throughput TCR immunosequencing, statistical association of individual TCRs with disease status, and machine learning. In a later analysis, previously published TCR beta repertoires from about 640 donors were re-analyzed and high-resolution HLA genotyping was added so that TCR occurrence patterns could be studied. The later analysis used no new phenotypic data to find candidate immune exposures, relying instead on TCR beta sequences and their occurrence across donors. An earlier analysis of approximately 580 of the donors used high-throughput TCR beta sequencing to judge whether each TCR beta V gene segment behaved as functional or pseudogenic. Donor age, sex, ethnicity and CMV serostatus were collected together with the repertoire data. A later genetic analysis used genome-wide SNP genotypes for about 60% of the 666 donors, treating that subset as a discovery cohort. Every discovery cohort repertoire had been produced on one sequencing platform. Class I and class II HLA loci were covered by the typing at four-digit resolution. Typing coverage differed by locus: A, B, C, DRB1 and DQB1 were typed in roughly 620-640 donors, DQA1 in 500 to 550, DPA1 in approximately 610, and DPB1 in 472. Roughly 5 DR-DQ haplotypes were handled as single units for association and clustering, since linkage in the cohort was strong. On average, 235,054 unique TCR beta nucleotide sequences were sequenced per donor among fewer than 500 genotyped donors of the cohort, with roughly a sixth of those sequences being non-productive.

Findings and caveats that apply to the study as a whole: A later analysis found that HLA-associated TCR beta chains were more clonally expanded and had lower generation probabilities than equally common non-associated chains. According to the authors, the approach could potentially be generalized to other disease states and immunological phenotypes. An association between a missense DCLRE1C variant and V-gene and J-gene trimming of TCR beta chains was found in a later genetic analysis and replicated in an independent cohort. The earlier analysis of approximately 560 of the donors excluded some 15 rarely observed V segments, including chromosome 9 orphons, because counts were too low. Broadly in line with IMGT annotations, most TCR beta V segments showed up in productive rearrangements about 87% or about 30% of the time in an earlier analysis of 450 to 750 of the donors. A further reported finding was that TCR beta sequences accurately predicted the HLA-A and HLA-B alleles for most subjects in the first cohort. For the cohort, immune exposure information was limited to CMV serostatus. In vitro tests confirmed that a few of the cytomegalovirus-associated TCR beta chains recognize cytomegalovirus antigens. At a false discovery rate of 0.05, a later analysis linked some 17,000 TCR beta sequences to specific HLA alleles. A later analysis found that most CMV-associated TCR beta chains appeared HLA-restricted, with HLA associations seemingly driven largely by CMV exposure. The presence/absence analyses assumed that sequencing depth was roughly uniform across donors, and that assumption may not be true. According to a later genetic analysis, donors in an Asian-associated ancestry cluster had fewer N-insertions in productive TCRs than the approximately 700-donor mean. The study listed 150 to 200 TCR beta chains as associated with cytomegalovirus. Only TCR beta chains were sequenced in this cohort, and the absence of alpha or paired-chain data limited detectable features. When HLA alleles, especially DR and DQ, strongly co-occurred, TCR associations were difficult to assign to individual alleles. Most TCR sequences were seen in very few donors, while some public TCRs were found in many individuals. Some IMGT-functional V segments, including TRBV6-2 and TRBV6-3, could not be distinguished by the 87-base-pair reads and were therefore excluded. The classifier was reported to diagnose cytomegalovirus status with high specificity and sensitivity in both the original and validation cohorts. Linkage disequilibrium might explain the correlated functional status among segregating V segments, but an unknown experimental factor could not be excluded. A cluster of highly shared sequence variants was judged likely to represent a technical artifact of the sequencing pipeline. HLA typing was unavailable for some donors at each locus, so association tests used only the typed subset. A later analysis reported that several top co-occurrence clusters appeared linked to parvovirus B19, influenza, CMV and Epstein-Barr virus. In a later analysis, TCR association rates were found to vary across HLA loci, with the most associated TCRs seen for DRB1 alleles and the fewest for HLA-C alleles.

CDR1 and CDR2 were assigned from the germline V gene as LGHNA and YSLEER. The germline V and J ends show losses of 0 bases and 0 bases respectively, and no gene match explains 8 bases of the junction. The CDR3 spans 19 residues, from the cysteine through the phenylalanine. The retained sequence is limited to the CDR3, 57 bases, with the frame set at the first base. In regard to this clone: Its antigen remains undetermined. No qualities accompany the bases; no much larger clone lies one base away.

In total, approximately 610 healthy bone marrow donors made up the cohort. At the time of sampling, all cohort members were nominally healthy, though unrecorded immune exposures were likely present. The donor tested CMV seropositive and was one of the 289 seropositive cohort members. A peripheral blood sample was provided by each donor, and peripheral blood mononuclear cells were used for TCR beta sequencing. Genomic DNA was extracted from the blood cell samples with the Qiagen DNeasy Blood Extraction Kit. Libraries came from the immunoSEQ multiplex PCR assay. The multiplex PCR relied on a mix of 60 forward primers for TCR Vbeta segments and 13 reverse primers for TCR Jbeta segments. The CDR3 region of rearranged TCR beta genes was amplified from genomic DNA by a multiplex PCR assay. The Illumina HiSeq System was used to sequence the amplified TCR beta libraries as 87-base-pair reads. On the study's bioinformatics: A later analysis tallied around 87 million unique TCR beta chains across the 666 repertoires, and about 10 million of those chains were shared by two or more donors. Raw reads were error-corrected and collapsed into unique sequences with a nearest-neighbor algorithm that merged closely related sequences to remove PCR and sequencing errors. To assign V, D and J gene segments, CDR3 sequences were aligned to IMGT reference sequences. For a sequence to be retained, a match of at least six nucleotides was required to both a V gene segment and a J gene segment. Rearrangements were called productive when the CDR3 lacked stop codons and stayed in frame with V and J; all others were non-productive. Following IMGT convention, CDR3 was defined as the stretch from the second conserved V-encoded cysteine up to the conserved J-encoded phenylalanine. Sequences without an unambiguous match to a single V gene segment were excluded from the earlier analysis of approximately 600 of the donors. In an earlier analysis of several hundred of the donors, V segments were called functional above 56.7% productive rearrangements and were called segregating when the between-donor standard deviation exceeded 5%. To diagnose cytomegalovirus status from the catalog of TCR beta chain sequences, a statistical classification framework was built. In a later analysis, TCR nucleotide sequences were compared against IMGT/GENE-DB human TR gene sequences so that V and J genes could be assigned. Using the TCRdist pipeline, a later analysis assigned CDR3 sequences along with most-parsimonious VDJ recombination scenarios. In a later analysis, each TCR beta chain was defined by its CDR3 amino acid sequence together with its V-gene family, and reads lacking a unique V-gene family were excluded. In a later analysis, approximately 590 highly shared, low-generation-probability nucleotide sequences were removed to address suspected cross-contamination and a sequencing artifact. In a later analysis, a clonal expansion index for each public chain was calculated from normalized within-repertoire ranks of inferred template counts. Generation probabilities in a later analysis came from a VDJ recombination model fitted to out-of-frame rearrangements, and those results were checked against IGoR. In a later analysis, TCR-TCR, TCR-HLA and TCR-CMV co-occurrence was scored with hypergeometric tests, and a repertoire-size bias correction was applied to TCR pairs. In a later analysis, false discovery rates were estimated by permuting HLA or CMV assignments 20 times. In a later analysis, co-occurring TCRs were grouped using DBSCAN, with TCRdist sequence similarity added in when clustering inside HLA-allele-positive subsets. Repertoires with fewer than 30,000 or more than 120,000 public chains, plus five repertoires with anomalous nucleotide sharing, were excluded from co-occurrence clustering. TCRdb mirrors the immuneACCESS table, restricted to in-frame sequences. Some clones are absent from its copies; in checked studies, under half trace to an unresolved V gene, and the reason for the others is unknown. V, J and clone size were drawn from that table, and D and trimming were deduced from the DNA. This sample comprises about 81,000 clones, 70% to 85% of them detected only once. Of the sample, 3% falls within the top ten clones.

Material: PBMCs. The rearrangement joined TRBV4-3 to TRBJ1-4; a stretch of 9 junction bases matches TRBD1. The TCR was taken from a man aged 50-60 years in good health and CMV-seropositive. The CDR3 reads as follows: CASSQDQGTGFATNEKLFF. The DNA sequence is TGCGCCAGCAGCCAAGATCAAGGGACAGGGTTTGCAACTAATGAAAAACTGTTTTTT.